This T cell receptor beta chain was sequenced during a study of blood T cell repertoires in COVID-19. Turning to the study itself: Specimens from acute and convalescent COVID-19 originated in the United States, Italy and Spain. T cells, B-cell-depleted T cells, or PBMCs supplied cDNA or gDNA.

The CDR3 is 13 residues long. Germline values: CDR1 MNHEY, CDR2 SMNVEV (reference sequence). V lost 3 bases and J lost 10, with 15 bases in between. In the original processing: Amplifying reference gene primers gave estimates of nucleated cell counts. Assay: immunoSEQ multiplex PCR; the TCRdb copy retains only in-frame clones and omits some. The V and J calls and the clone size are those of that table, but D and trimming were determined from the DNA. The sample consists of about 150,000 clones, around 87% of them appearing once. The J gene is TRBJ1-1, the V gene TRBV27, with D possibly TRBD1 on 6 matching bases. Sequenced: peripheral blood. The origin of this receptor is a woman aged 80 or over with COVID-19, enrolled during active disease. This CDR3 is CASSFSSHRVAFF. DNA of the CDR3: TGTGCCAGCAGTTTCTCCTCACACAGGGTAGCTTTCTTT.